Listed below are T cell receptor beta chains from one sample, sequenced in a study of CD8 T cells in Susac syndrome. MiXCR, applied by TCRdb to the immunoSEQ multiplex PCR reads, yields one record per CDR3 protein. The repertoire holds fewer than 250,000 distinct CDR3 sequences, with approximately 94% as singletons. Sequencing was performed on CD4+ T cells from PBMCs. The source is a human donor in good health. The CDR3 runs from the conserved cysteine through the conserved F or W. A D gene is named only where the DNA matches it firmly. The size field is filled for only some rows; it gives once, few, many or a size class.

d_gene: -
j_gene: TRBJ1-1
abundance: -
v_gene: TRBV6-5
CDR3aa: CASRPRQIMNTEAFF
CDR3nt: TGTGCCAGCAGGCCCCGACAGATTATGAACACTGAAGCTTTCTTT

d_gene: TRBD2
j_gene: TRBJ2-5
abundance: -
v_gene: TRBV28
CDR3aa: CASGPARDREVRAGTSGWRETQYF
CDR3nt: TGTGCCTCGGGTCCAGCCCGGGACAGGGAGGTTCGAGCCGGGACTAGCGGGTGGAGGGAGACCCAGTACTTC

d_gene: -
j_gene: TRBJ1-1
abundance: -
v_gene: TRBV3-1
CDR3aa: CASRQGGTEAFF
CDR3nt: TGTGCCAGCAGACAGGGAGGAACTGAAGCTTTCTTT

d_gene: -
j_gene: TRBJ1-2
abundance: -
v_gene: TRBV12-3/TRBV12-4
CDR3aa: CASSFYGGRTDYGYTF
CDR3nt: TGTGCCAGCAGTTTCTACGGGGGCCGAACGGACTATGGCTACACCTTC

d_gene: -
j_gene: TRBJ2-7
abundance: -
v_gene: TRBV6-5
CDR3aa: CASSALTKQYF
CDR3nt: TGTGCCAGCAGTGCTCTCACGAAGCAGTACTTC

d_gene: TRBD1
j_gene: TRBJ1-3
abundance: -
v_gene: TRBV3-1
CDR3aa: CASSRDRGRGNTIYF
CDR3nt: TGTGCCAGCAGCCGAGACAGGGGGCGCGGGAACACCATATATTTT

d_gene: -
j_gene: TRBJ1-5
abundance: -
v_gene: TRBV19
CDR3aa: CASSSGTVWGQPQHF
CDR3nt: TGTGCCAGTAGTTCCGGGACTGTTTGGGGTCAGCCCCAGCATTTT

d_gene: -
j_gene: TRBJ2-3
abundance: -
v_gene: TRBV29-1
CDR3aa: CSVSLTDTQYF
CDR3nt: TGCAGCGTTTCCCTCACAGATACGCAGTATTTT

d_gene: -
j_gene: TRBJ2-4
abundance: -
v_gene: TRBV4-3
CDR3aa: CASSQDPTGAKNIQYF
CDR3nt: TGCGCCAGCAGCCAAGACCCTACCGGAGCCAAAAACATTCAGTACTTC

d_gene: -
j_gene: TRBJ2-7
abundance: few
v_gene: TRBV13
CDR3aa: CASSSRGRGSYEQYF
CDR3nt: TGTGCCAGCAGTTCTCGAGGACGGGGATCCTACGAGCAGTACTTC

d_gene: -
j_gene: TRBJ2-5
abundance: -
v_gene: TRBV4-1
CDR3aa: CASSQGRTLQETQYF
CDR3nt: TGCGCCAGCAGCCAAGGGAGGACACTCCAAGAGACCCAGTACTTC

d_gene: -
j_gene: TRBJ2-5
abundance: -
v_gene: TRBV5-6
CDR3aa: CASNERGAWGETQYF
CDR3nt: TGTGCCAGCAACGAGAGGGGGGCGTGGGGAGAGACCCAGTACTTC

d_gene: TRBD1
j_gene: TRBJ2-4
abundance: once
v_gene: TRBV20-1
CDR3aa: CSARQGAGKNIQYF
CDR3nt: TGCAGTGCCCGACAGGGGGCAGGCAAAAACATTCAGTACTTC

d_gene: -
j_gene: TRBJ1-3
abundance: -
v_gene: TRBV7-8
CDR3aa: CASSFDGNSGNTIYF
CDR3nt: TGTGCCAGCAGCTTCGACGGAAACTCTGGAAACACCATATATTTT

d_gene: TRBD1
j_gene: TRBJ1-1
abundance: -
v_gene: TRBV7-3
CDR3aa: CASSLSGGGWNTEAFF
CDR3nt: TGTGCCAGCAGCTTATCAGGGGGCGGGTGGAACACTGAAGCTTTCTTT

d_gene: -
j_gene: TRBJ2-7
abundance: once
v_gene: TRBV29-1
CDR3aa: CSVEEGSYEQYF
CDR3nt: TGCAGCGTTGAGGAGGGTTCCTACGAGCAGTACTTC

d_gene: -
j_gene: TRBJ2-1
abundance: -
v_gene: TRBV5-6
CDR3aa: CASSLTGPRYEQFF
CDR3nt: TGTGCCAGCAGCTTGACAGGGCCGCGTTATGAGCAGTTCTTC

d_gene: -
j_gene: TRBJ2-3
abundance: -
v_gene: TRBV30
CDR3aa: CAWSARGHTQYF
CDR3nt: TGTGCCTGGAGCGCCCGGGGGCATACGCAGTATTTT

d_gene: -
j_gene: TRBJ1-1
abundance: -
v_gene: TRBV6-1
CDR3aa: CASRKILGGTEAFF
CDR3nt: TGTGCCAGCCGAAAGATCCTGGGGGGTACTGAAGCTTTCTTT

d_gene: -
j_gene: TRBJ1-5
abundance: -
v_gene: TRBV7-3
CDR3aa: CASSRDRNQPQHF
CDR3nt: TGTGCCAGCAGCCGGGATCGCAATCAGCCCCAGCATTTT

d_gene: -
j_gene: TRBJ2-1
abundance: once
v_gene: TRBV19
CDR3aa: CASSPRGEGARNEQFF
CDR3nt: TGTGCCAGTAGCCCTAGGGGGGAGGGGGCAAGAAATGAGCAGTTCTTC

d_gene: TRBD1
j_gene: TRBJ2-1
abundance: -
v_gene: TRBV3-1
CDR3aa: CASSVPGGEQFF
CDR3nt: TGTGCCAGCAGCGTACCAGGGGGCGAGCAGTTCTTC

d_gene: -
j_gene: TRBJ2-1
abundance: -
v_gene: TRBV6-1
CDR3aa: CASSEVRSSYNEQFF
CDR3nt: TGTGCCAGCAGTGAAGTCCGGAGCTCCTACAATGAGCAGTTCTTC

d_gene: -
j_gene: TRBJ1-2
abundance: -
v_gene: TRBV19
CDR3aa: CASRDGIPRYGYTF
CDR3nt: TGTGCCAGCCGGGACGGAATACCACGCTATGGCTACACCTTC

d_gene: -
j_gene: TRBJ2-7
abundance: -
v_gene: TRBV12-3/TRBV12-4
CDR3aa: CASSFGGEQYF
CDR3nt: TGTGCCAGCAGTTTTGGAGGCGAGCAGTACTTC

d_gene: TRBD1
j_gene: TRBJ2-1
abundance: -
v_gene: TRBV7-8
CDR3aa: CASTLRDRVYNEQFF
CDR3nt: TGTGCCAGCACCCTTAGGGACAGGGTTTACAATGAGCAGTTCTTC

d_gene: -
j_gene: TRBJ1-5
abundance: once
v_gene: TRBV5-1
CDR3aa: CASSLGPAPSNQPQHF
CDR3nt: TGCGCCAGCAGCCTGGGCCCGGCCCCCAGCAATCAGCCCCAGCATTTT

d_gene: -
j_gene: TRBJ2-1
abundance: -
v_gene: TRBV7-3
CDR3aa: CASSSDGQRSNEQFF
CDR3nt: TGTGCCAGCAGCTCCGATGGGCAGCGGAGCAATGAGCAGTTCTTC

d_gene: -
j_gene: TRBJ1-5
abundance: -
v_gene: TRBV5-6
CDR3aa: CASSWGAGAQPQHF
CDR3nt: TGTGCCAGCAGCTGGGGGGCAGGGGCTCAGCCCCAGCATTTT

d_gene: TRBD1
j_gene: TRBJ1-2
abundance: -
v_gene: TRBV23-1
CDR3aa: CASTASGGRGLYGYTF
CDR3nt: TGCGCCAGCACCGCATCGGGCGGCAGGGGGCTATATGGCTACACCTTC

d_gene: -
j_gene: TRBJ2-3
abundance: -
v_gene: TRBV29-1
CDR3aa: CSVDRQISTDTQYF
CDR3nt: TGCAGCGTCGACCGACAGATTTCCACAGATACGCAGTATTTT

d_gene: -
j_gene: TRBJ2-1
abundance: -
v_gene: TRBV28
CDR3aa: CASSSAGRPYNEQFF
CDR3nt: TGTGCCAGCAGTTCGGCCGGACGACCCTACAATGAGCAGTTCTTC

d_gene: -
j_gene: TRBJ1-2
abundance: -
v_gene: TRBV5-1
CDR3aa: CASSSSGAYGYTF
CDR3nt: TGCGCCAGCAGCAGCAGCGGGGCCTATGGCTACACCTTC

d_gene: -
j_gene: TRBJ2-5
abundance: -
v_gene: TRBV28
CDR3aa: CASNQQRETQYF
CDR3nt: TGTGCCAGCAACCAACAGCGGGAGACCCAGTACTTC

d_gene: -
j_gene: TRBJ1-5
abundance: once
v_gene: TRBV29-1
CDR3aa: CSVEDQGQPQHF
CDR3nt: TGCAGCGTTGAAGATCAAGGGCAGCCCCAGCATTTT

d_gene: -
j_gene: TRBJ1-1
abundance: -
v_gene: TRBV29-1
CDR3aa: CSAVAMNTEAFF
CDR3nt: TGCAGCGCGGTGGCCATGAACACTGAAGCTTTCTTT

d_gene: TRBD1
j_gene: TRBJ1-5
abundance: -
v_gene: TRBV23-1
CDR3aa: CASSQSSLGTGPQFYSNQPQHF
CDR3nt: TGCGCCAGCAGTCAATCTAGCCTAGGGACAGGACCACAGTTCTATAGCAATCAGCCCCAGCATTTT

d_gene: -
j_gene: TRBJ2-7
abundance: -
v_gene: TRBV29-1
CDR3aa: CSVRLRATYEQYF
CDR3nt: TGCAGCGTGCGACTACGGGCTACCTACGAGCAGTACTTC

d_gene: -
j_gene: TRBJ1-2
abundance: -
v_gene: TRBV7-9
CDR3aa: CASSPGGTGLLGYTF
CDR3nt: TGTGCCAGCAGCCCGGGGGGCACAGGACTGCTTGGCTACACCTTC

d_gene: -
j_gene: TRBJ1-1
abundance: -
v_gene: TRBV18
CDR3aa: CASSPTIGGFGTEAFF
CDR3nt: TGTGCCAGCTCACCCACAATTGGGGGCTTTGGCACTGAAGCTTTCTTT

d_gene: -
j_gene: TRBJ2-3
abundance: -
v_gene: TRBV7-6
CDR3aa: CASSSRVTDTQYF
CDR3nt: TGTGCCAGCAGCTCCCGCGTCACAGATACGCAGTATTTT

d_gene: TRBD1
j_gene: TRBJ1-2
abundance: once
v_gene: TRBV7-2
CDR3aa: CASSLYGTANYGYTF
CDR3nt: TGTGCCAGCAGCTTATACGGGACAGCTAACTATGGCTACACCTTC

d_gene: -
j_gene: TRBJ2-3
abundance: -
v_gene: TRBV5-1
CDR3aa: CASSLEPTDTQYF
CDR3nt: TGCGCCAGCAGCTTGGAACCCACAGATACGCAGTATTTT

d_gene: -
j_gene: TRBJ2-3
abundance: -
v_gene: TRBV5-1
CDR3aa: CASSSALQGTQYF
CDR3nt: TGCGCCAGCAGCTCGGCATTACAGGGTACGCAGTATTTT

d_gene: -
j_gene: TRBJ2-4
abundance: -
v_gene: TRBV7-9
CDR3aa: CASSPRDGNIQYF
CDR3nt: TGTGCCAGCAGCCCCAGGGACGGGAACATTCAGTACTTC

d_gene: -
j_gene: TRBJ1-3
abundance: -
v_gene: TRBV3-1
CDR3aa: CASRMGHSGNTIYF
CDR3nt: TGTGCCAGCAGAATGGGTCACTCTGGAAACACCATATATTTT

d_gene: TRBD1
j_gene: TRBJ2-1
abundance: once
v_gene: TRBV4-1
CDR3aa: CASSRQGKQFF
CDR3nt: TGCGCCAGCAGCCGACAGGGAAAGCAGTTCTTC

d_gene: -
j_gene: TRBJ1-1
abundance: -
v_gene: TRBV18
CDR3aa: CASSGVSAGTEAFF
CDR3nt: TGTGCCAGCTCAGGCGTCAGTGCGGGCACTGAAGCTTTCTTT

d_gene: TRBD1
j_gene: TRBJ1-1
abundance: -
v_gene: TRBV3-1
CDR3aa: CASSQTLRGDTEAFF
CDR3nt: TGTGCCAGCAGCCAAACACTCAGGGGGGACACTGAAGCTTTCTTT

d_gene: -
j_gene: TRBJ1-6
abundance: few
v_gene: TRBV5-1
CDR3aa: CASSPGTADNSPLHF
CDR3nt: TGCGCCAGCAGCCCCGGAACGGCGGATAATTCACCCCTCCACTTT

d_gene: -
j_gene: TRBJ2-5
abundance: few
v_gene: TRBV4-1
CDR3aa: CASSQGDRAGMAQYF
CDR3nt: TGCGCCAGCAGCCAAGGGGACCGGGCAGGGATGGCCCAGTACTTC

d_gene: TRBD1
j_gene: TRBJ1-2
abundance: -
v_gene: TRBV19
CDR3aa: CASSVQGADGYTF
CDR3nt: TGTGCCAGTAGTGTACAGGGGGCTGATGGCTACACCTTC

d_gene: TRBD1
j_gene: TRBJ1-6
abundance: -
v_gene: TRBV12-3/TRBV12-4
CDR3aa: CATQGASYNSPLHF
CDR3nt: TGTGCCACCCAGGGGGCCTCCTATAATTCACCCCTCCACTTT

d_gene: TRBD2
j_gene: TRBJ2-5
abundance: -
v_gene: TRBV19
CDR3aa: CASNSGGGRGETQYF
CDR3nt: TGTGCCAGCAACAGTGGCGGGGGGCGTGGAGAGACCCAGTACTTC

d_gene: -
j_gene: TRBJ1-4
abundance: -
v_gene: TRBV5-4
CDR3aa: CASSFTGEKLFF
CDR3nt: TGTGCCAGCAGCTTTACGGGGGAAAAACTGTTTTTT

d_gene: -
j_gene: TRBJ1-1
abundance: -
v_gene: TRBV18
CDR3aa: CASSPGWVNTEAFF
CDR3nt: TGTGCCAGCTCACCTGGCTGGGTGAACACTGAAGCTTTCTTT

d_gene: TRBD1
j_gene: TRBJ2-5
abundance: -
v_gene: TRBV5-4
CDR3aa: CASGDRGRGTQYF
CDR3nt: TGTGCCAGCGGCGACAGGGGGCGTGGGACCCAGTACTTC

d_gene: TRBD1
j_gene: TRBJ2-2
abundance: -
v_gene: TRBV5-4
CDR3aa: CASSPGTGGTTGELFF
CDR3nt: TGTGCCAGCAGCCCCGGGACAGGGGGTACGACCGGGGAGCTGTTTTTT